This is a list of T cell receptor beta chains from one sample in a study of blood T cell repertoires in COVID-19. Produced via immunoSEQ multiplex PCR; TCRdb's table is partial and in-frame only. The sample has 100,000 to 150,000 clones; 65% to 85% are singletons. Sequencing was done on a sample of peripheral blood. These TCRs come from a woman aged 70 to 79 with acute or convalescent COVID-19. Both conserved end residues are part of each CDR3. The D gene is left open where the match is weak. Clone size is not always given. Where it is, it says once, few, many or a class for expanded clones.

v_gene	abundance	j_gene	d_gene	CDR3nt	CDR3aa
TRBV19	-	TRBJ2-7	-	TGTGCCAGTAGTATTCGCGACGGGAGCTACGAGCAGTACTTC	CASSIRDGSYEQYF
TRBV15	-	TRBJ2-3	-	TGTGCCACCAGCCCTCATCCAGCGGATACGCAGTATTTT	CATSPHPADTQYF
TRBV15	-	TRBJ2-2	-	TGTGCCACCAGCAGTCTAACCGGGGAGCTGTTTTTT	CATSSLTGELFF
TRBV27	-	TRBJ2-7	TRBD1	TGTGCCAGCAGTTTTGCCCCAGGGGGCCGAGGGGAGCAGTACTTC	CASSFAPGGRGEQYF
TRBV28	-	TRBJ1-2	-	TGTGCCAGCAGTTTGGGGGCGGGAGCCTATGGCTACACCTTC	CASSLGAGAYGYTF
TRBV30	-	TRBJ2-7	-	TGTGCCTGGAGTGTGCGGGGCCAACCCTACGAGCAGTACTTC	CAWSVRGQPYEQYF
TRBV12-1	-	TRBJ1-5	-	TGTGCCAGCAGCTTGCTGACAGGGAGAATGGGCAATCAGCCCCAGCATTTT	CASSLLTGRMGNQPQHF
TRBV5-4	-	TRBJ2-5	-	TGTGCCAGCAGTGACTATAACCAAGAGACCCAGTACTTC	CASSDYNQETQYF
TRBV20-1	-	TRBJ1-5	-	TGCAGTGCTAGTAGTGGTGGACAGATCTATCAGCCCCAGCATTTT	CSASSGGQIYQPQHF
TRBV5-1	-	TRBJ1-1	TRBD1	TGCGCCAGCAGTTATACAGGGGGCACTGAAGCTTTCTTT	CASSYTGGTEAFF
TRBV18	-	TRBJ1-1	-	TGTGCCAGCTCCCCAGCTAACACAGGAAGGGGCACTGAAGCTTTCTTT	CASSPANTGRGTEAFF
TRBV10-3	-	TRBJ2-5	-	TGTGCCATCAGTGATTCGGTTGTCCAAGAGACCCAGTACTTC	CAISDSVVQETQYF
TRBV19	few	TRBJ1-1	-	TGTGCCAGTCAGGACAGACTGAACACTGAAGCTTTCTTT	CASQDRLNTEAFF
TRBV7-2	-	TRBJ2-7	TRBD2	TGTGCCAGCAGCTTCGGGACTAGCGGGTTTTACGAGCAGTACTTC	CASSFGTSGFYEQYF
TRBV18	-	TRBJ2-3	TRBD2	TGTGCCAGCTTCCCGCCAGCGGGGGATACGCAGTATTTT	CASFPPAGDTQYF
TRBV7-8	-	TRBJ2-1	-	TGTTCTGCGGGATTTTACAATGAGCAGTTCTTC	CSAGFYNEQFF